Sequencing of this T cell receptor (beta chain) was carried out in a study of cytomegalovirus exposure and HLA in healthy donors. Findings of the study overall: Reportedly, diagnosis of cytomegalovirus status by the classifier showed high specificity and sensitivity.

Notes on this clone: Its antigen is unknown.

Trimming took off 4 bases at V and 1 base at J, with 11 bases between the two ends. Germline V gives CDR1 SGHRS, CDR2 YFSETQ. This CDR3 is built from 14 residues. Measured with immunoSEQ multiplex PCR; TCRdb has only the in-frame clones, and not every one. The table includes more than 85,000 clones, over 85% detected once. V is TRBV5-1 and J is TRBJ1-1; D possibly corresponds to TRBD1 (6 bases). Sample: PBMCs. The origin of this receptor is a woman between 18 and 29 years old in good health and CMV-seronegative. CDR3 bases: TGCGCCAGCAGCCCCCAGACAGGGAACACTGAAGCTTTCTTT. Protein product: CASSPQTGNTEAFF.